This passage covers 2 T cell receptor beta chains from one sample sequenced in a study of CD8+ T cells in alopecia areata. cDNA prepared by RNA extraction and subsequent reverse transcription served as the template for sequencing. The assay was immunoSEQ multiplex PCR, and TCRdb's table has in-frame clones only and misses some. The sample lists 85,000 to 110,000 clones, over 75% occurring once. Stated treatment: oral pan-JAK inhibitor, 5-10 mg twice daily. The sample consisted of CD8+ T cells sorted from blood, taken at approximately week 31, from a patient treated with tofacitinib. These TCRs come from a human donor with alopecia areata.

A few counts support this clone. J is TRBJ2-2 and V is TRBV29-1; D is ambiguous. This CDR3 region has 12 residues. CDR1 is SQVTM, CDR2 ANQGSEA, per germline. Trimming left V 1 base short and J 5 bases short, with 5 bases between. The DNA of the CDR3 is TGCAGCGTTGAAGGGAAAACCGGGGAGCTGTTTTTT. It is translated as CSVEGKTGELFF.

CDR3 DNA: TGTGCCAGCAGCCCATTGGACACAAATCTTATCGGGGAGCTGTTTTTT. This codes for CASSPLDTNLIGELFF. The chain recombines TRBV7-9 with TRBJ2-2; D may be TRBD1 (5 bases). The V gene's germline CDR1 is SEHNR and CDR2 FQNEAQ (reference sequence). The CDR3 contains 16 residues. V shed 5 bases and J shed 7 bases, with 20 bases lying between them.